This TCR beta chain was retrieved from a study of OX40 agonist ivuxolimab in advanced cancers. Study in general: Hepatocellular carcinoma, melanoma, renal cell or head and neck cancer affected the dose-escalation patients. Aged roughly 23 to 79 with a mean of approximately 57 years, they were around 79% male.

Germline CDR1 reads SGHKS; CDR2 reads YYEKEE (reference sequence). The CDR3 runs to 14 residues. V lost 0 bases, J lost 4 bases, and 10 bases lay in between. TCRdb's copy holds only in-frame clones and misses some; the assay was immunoSEQ multiplex PCR. The data show over 60,000 clones, around 83% seen once. The source material was CD4+ or CD8+ T cells sorted from blood, sampled in a trial of the OX40 agonist ivuxolimab. This sequence joins TRBV5-5 and TRBJ1-2; TRBD1 is a possible D gene (6 bases). The clonotype originates from an adult with an advanced solid tumor such as melanoma, head and neck, liver or kidney cancer. The CDR3 reads CASSLGRGGYGYTF. CDR3 sequence (DNA): TGTGCCAGCAGCTTGGGCAGGGGCGGCTATGGCTACACCTTC.